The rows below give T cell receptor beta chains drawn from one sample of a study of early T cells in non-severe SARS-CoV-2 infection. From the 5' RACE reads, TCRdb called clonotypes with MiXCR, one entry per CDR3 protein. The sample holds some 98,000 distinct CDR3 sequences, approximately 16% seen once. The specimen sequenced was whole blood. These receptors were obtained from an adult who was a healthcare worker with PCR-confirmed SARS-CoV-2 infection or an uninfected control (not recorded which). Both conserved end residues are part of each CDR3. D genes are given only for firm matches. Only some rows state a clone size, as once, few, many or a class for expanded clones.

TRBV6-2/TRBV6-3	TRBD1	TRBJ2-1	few	TGTGCCAGCAACGACAGGGCGGACAATGAGCAGTTCTTC	CASNDRADNEQFF
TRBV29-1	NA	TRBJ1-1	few	TGCAGCGCCGTCCAGGGGAACACTGAAGCTTTCTTT	CSAVQGNTEAFF
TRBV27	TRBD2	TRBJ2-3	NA	TGTGCCAGCAGTTCGACTAGCCCCACAGATACGCAGTATTTT	CASSSTSPTDTQYF
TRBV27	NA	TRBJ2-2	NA	TGTGCCAGCGCGGGACTCCCCGGACGGGGCCTCACCGGGGAGCTGTTTTTT	CASAGLPGRGLTGELFF
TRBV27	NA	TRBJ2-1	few	TGTGCCAGCAGTCCCCTCCGGGACACCAATGAGCAGTTCTTC	CASSPLRDTNEQFF
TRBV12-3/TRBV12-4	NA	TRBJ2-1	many	TGTGCCAGCAGTTTACAGCGTAACAATGAGCAGTTCTTC	CASSLQRNNEQFF
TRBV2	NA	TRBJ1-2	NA	TGTGCCAGCAAAGCCGTTGGCTATGGCTACACCTTC	CASKAVGYGYTF
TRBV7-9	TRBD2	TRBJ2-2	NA	TGTGCCAGCAGCGATACTGGGGAGGGGTCGTCCGGGGAGCTGTTTTTT	CASSDTGEGSSGELFF
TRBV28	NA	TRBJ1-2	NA	TGTGCCAGCAGGGACAGCACCTATGGCTACACCTTC	CASRDSTYGYTF
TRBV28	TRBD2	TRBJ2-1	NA	TGTGCCAGCAGCCCGACAGCGGGACTCTTCAATGAGCAGTTCTTC	CASSPTAGLFNEQFF
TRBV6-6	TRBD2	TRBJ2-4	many	TGTGCCAGCAGTTACTCGGTTCCCGGAGCGGGGGGCGGTTTTGACATTCAGTACTTC	CASSYSVPGAGGGFDIQYF
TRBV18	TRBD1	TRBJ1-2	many	TGTGCCAGCTCTCCGGGACAGTTGCCTGGCTACACCTTC	CASSPGQLPGYTF
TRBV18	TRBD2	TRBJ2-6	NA	TGTGCCAGCTCACCTAGCGGGAGCTTCTCTGGGGCCAACGTCCTGACTTTC	CASSPSGSFSGANVLTF
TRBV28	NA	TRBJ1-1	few	TGTGCCAGCAGTTTACTAAGATCTGAAGCTTTCTTT	CASSLLRSEAFF
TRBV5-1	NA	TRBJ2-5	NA	TGCGCCAGCAGCCCGGCTAGCCTAGAGACCCAGTACTTC	CASSPASLETQYF
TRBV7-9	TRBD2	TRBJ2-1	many	TGTGCCAGCAGCTTCCATACTAGCGGGAGCGGTGAGCAGTTCTTC	CASSFHTSGSGEQFF
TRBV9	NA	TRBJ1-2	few	TGTGCCAGCAGCGCTTCAATCGGCAGCTATGGCTACACCTTC	CASSASIGSYGYTF
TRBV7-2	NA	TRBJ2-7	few	TGTGCCAGCGGCGGTAGCTCCTACGAGCAGTACTTC	CASGGSSYEQYF
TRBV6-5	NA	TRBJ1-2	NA	TGTGCCAGCAGTTACTCTGTCACTTCTACGGCCTATGGCTACACCTTC	CASSYSVTSTAYGYTF
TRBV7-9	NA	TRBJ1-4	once	TGTGCCAGCAAGTTTACGTCGGGGGAAAAACTGTTTTTT	CASKFTSGEKLFF
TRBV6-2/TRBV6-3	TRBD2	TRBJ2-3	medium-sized	TGTGCCAGCAGTGGTGTTAGCGGGAGCGATACGCAGTATTTT	CASSGVSGSDTQYF
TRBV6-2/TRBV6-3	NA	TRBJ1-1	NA	TGTGCCAGCAGAGCCCAGTTGAACACTGAAGCTTTCTTT	CASRAQLNTEAFF
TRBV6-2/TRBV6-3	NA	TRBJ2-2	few	TGTGCCAGCAGTTACTCTAGCACCGGGGAGCTGTTTTTT	CASSYSSTGELFF
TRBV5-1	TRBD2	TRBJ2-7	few	TGCGCCAGCAGAGACGGGCTAGCGGGGTCCCGGGGGTACGAGCAGTACTTC	CASRDGLAGSRGYEQYF
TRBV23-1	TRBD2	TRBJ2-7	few	TGCGCCAGCAGTCGGGTAGCGGGGGGAGGCGAGCAGTACTTC	CASSRVAGGGEQYF
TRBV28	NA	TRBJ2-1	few	TGTGCCAGCAGTTTCGGGACACTCTACAATGAGCAGTTCTTC	CASSFGTLYNEQFF
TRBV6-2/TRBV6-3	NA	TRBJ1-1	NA	TGTGCCAGCAGTTACGGTAACCTTAACACTGAAGCTTTCTTT	CASSYGNLNTEAFF
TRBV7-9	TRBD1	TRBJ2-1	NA	TGTGCCAGCAGCCCTGGGACAGGGAAATACAATGAGCAGTTCTTC	CASSPGTGKYNEQFF
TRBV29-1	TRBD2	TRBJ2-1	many	TGCAGCGTTGAAGATCCTCTAGCGGGAGGGGGCGATGAGCAGTTCTTC	CSVEDPLAGGGDEQFF
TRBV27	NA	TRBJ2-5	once	TGTGCCAGCAGTCCCAACCCCCAAGAGACCCAGTACTTC	CASSPNPQETQYF
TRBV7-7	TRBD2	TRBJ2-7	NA	TGTGCTAGCAGCTTAACTAGCGGGGTATTGAACGAGCAGTACTTC	CASSLTSGVLNEQYF
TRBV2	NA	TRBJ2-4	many	TGTGCCAGCAGTGAGGACAGTTCAATTCAGTACTTC	CASSEDSSIQYF
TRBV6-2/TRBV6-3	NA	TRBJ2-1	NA	TGTGCCAGCGGCCGGGCTGGGGTGAATGAGCAGTTCTTC	CASGRAGVNEQFF
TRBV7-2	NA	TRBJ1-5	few	TGTGTCAGCAGCTTAGGCACGCAGGGGAATCAGCCCCAGCATTTT	CVSSLGTQGNQPQHF
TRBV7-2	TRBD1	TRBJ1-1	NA	TGTGCCAGCAGCATTGACAGGGTGGGCACTGAAGCTTTCTTT	CASSIDRVGTEAFF
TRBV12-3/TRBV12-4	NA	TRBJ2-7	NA	TGTGCCAGCAGTTTTGTGCAGGGGTCCTACGAGCAGTACTTC	CASSFVQGSYEQYF
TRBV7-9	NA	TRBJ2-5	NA	TGTGCCAGCAGCTTAGAGACCCAGTACTTC	CASSLETQYF
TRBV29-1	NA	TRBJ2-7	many	TGCAGCGTTGGAACAGCGGAACCCTACGAGCAGTACTTC	CSVGTAEPYEQYF
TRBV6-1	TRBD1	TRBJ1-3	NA	TGTGCCAGCAGTGAAGCGCCCACCGGGACAGGGAGCTCTGGAAACACCATATATTTT	CASSEAPTGTGSSGNTIYF
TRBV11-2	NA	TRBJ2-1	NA	TGTGCCAGCAGCTTAGATCGTATAAGAACAGGACCGGGACAAGGGCATGAGCAGTTCTTC	CASSLDRIRTGPGQGHEQFF
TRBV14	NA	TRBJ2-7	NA	TGTGCCAGCAGCCCCAGGAATCATTTAGGGGCCCGCTACGAGCAGTACTTC	CASSPRNHLGARYEQYF
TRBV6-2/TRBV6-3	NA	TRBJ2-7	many	TGTGCCAGCAGCCCCGGGAGAGAGCAGTACTTC	CASSPGREQYF
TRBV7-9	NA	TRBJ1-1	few	TGTGCCAGCAGCCAGAGGGTTGAAGCTTTCTTT	CASSQRVEAFF
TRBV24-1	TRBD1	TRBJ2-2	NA	TGTGCCACCAGTGCTTCCGACAGGGGTAGCACCGGGGAGCTGTTTTTT	CATSASDRGSTGELFF
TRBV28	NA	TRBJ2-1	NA	TGTGCCAGCAGTTTATTCTTGGAATCCTACAATGAGCAGTTCTTC	CASSLFLESYNEQFF